These T cell receptor beta chains were read from a single sample in a study of cytomegalovirus exposure and HLA in healthy donors. TCRdb's table, derived via immunoSEQ multiplex PCR, lists solely in-frame clones and lacks some. Of 99,000 or so clones listed, 10% are singletons. Sequences were obtained from PBMCs. The receptors were gathered from a man in his forties in good health and CMV-seropositive. The CDR3 runs from the conserved cysteine through the conserved F or W. The order of the fields is V gene, CDR3 protein.

v_gene: TRBV27; CDR3aa: CASSLLGGGNEQFF
v_gene: TRBV11-2; CDR3aa: CASSFRLAGLGEQFF
v_gene: TRBV6-6; CDR3aa: CASSWEGAQYF
v_gene: TRBV7-9; CDR3aa: CASSFRTSGPPHNEQFF
v_gene: TRBV25-1; CDR3aa: CASTQAVGDYEQYF
v_gene: TRBV7-9; CDR3aa: CASRQEGTSGANVLTF
v_gene: TRBV27; CDR3aa: CASTSGGSYEQYF
v_gene: TRBV28; CDR3aa: CASSFGKNIQYF
v_gene: TRBV5-1; CDR3aa: CASSPEVGNEQFF
v_gene: TRBV5-1; CDR3aa: CASETGTAYNEQFF
v_gene: TRBV5-1; CDR3aa: CASSSTGSGYTF
v_gene: TRBV6-6; CDR3aa: CASSFNQPQHF
v_gene: TRBV4-3; CDR3aa: CASSPEGASGYTF
v_gene: TRBV10-3; CDR3aa: CAISDRRQGNTEAFF
v_gene: TRBV28; CDR3aa: CASSLIVTSGRNEQFF
v_gene: TRBV27; CDR3aa: CASSYRLGETQYF
v_gene: TRBV11-2; CDR3aa: CASSSTAITGELFF
v_gene: TRBV25-1; CDR3aa: CASSEPGLGNQPQHF
v_gene: TRBV10-3; CDR3aa: CAISESAVNNNEQFF
v_gene: TRBV4-1; CDR3aa: CASSQVPTSTTSRQSAQHF
v_gene: TRBV6-6; CDR3aa: CASSFPDRNEKLFF
v_gene: TRBV10-1; CDR3aa: CASSEGGEQYF
v_gene: TRBV6-5; CDR3aa: CASMRAGDSNQPQHF
v_gene: TRBV20-1; CDR3aa: CSAHRTGEQYF
v_gene: TRBV6-5; CDR3aa: CASRTPTANYGYTF
v_gene: TRBV15; CDR3aa: CATSLYTGHYEQYF
v_gene: TRBV9; CDR3aa: CASSVGGPYGETQYF
v_gene: TRBV6-1; CDR3aa: CASRRFEGGGETQYF
v_gene: TRBV5-1; CDR3aa: CASSLSYRVSGELFF
v_gene: TRBV7-7; CDR3aa: CASSLGLRPGGTQYF
v_gene: TRBV29-1; CDR3aa: CSVEAPGANYGYTF
v_gene: TRBV4-2; CDR3aa: CASSPDVTANYGYTF
v_gene: TRBV7-9; CDR3aa: CASSLSREAQHF